This TCR beta chain was recorded in a study of a mutant IDH1 vaccine in newly diagnosed glioma. In the study overall: Radiotherapy alone preceded vaccination by 4-6 weeks; alternatively, vaccination started with temozolomide cycles. Patients arrived already treated with radiotherapy, temozolomide, or both, most having had both.

Profiling relied on immunoSEQ multiplex PCR, and the TCRdb table lists in-frame clones only, not all of them. The repertoire has roughly 44,000 clones, about 86% of them found once; the top ten carry approximately 4.7%. On this clone: As yet, its antigen is unknown.

As for time point: week 35, safety follow-up. A single vaccine dose contained 300 ug of mutant IDH1 20-mer peptide, and topical imiquimod was used with it. This CDR3 is built from 13 residues. CDR1 and CDR2 from the germline V gene are SGHAT and FQNNGV. V was trimmed by 0 bases and J by 7 bases, leaving 10 bases between them. The chain links TRBV11-2 to TRBJ2-7, with no clear D. The receptor comes from a woman in her thirties or forties with glioma. Some clones in this sample may be carry-over from other donors' samples. Sequences were derived from PBMCs, sampled from a glioma patient whose treatment included an IDH1 peptide vaccine. The CDR3 region is CASSLDLSREQYF. In nucleotides, the CDR3 is TGTGCCAGCAGCTTAGATCTAAGTCGGGAGCAGTACTTC.